Below are 13 T cell receptor beta chains sequenced from a single sample in a study of cytomegalovirus exposure and HLA in healthy donors. Researchers ran the PCR with 60 Vbeta and 13 Jbeta primers. The table came from immunoSEQ multiplex PCR; TCRdb's copy has only in-frame clones and leaves some out. Here the sample spans some 120,000 clones, approximately 17% being singletons. Sequenced material: PBMCs. Every receptor here comes from a female donor in good health and CMV-seropositive.

The rearrangement uses TRBV19 and TRBJ1-1; D not certain. The CDR3 is made up of 16 amino acids. V dropped 1 base and J dropped 1 base, with 13 bases sitting between them. The germline gives CDR1 LNHDA, CDR2 SQIVND (reference sequence). CDR3 region: CASSIGPGGGNTEAFF. For the CDR3, the DNA is TGTGCCAGTAGTATAGGCCCGGGTGGCGGGAACACTGAAGCTTTCTTT. The whole variable domain, remainder taken from reference TRBV19 and TRBJ1-1, is DGGITQSPKYLFRKEGQNVTLSCEQNLNHDAMYWYRQDPGQGLRLIYYSQIVNDFQKGDIAEGYSVSREKKESFPLTVTSAQKNPTAFYLCASSIGPGGGNTEAFFGQGTRLTVV.

The sample holds a few counts of this clone. V is TRBV19 and J is TRBJ1-5, with D possibly matching TRBD1 (5 bases). The germline V gene has CDR1 LNHDA and CDR2 SQIVND (reference sequence). The V gene lost 9 bases and the J gene lost 3 bases, with 9 bases spanning the gap. This CDR3 is 12 amino acids long. The CDR3 nucleotides read TGTGCCAGCAGGGTGTTCAATCAGCCCCAGCATTTT. It codes for CASRVFNQPQHF.

There are a few counts of this clone. This rearrangement joins TRBV10-2 to TRBJ2-1, with TRBD1 identical over 9 bases. J gave up 12 bases and V 0 bases, and 9 bases lay outside the gene matches. The CDR3 loop spans 15 amino acids. Germline assignment: CDR1 WSHSY and CDR2 SAAADI. The CDR3 region has the DNA TGCGCCAGCAGTGAGTCTGGACAGGGGACTCACTCGCAGTTCTTC. It encodes CASSESGQGTHSQFF.

This clone was counted only a few times. This chain connects TRBV5-6 to TRBJ2-7; tentatively, D is TRBD2 (6 bases). CDR3 length: 14 residues. V shed 0 bases and J shed 3 bases, with 10 bases lying between them. Germline assignment: CDR1 SGHDT and CDR2 YYEEEE. This CDR3 reads CASSLGGGYYEQYF. Here the CDR3 DNA reads TGTGCCAGCAGCTTGGGTGGGGGGTACTACGAGCAGTACTTC.

This clone was observed a handful of times. CDR3 coding DNA: TGTGCCAGCAGCTCCCCAGGGGAAAGAGAAAAACTGTTTTTT. Translating gives CASSSPGEREKLFF. J is TRBJ1-4 and V is TRBV5-4; D perhaps matches TRBD1 (6 bases). The CDR3 covers 14 residues. Looked up from germline, CDR1 is SGHNT and CDR2 is YYREEE (reference sequence). V lost 3 bases, J lost 8 bases, and 14 bases lay in between.

The chain combines TRBV4-1 with TRBJ2-5; unclear D gene. Germline V lookup: CDR1 MGHRA, CDR2 YSYEKL. CDR3 length equals 13 residues. V lost 0 bases and J 5 bases, leaving 7 bases between the germline ends. The CDR3 nucleotides are TGCGCCAGCAGCCAAGATTACGAGGAGACCCAGTACTTC. It yields the protein CASSQDYEETQYF.

The rearrangement uses TRBV28 and TRBJ2-7, with 10 bases that match TRBD1. The CDR3 extends over 16 amino acids. Trimming took 3 bases from V and 5 from J; bases not matched to a gene: 10. CDR1 and CDR2 (germline): MDHEN, SYDVKM. This chain's CDR3 is CASSFIMGQGWNEQYF. CDR3 in DNA: TGTGCCAGCAGTTTTATTATGGGACAGGGGTGGAACGAGCAGTACTTC.

The rearrangement uses TRBV7-2 and TRBJ1-1; D is ambiguous. Germline CDR1 reads SGHTA; CDR2 reads FQGNSA. The CDR3 contains 15 residues. V was trimmed by 1 base and J by 5 bases, leaving 14 bases between them. DNA of the CDR3: TGTGCCAGCAGCTTAGGCTCGGGTGGTGGGACTGAAGCTTTCTTT. The encoded protein is CASSLGSGGGTEAFF.

This chain connects TRBV6-5 to TRBJ1-1; the match to TRBD1 covers 8 bases. Germline-derived CDR1 and CDR2 are MNHEY and SVGAGI. The CDR3 totals 15 residues. The V segment lost 6 bases and the J segment 1 base; nucleotides outside the gene matches: 7. Here the CDR3 reads CASRVRQGANTEAFF. Written as DNA, the CDR3 is TGTGCCAGCAGGGTCAGGCAGGGGGCGAACACTGAAGCTTTCTTT.

This chain joins TRBV19 and TRBJ2-4; D not certain. The ends were cut back, 2 bases at V and 0 bases at J, with 2 bases in the middle. This CDR3 is 13 amino acids long. Germline V lookup: CDR1 LNHDA, CDR2 SQIVND (reference sequence). Here the CDR3 reads CASSILAKNIQYF. DNA for the CDR3: TGTGCCAGTAGTATACTAGCCAAAAACATTCAGTACTTC.

The J gene is TRBJ2-2, the V gene TRBV5-4; TRBD2 matches at 15 bases. J gave up 4 bases and V 4 bases, and 5 bases lay outside the gene matches. The germline gives CDR1 SGHNT, CDR2 YYREEE (reference sequence). The CDR3 has 17 residues. The CDR3 DNA follows: TGTGCCAGCAGCGGGGGACTAGCGGGGGGCCTCACCGGGGAGCTGTTTTTT. It yields the protein CASSGGLAGGLTGELFF.

The chain couples TRBV28 to TRBJ1-2; D remains unclear. Trimming took off 2 bases at V and 4 bases at J, with 8 bases between the two ends. This CDR3 has 13 residues. From germline, CDR1 is MDHEN and CDR2 SYDVKM. CDR3 sequence: CASSLGQIYGYTF. The CDR3, as DNA: TGTGCCAGCAGTTTAGGGCAGATCTATGGCTACACCTTC.

CDR3 sequence (DNA): TGTGCCAGCAGTGAGAGTGTATCGGGAAGGAATAGCAATCAGCCCCAGCATTTT. Its translation is CASSESVSGRNSNQPQHF. V and J are TRBV2 and TRBJ1-5; D gene ambiguous. Germline V lookup: CDR1 SNHLY, CDR2 FYNNEI. V gave up 3 bases and J gave up 0 bases, with 18 bases separating them. There are 18 residues in the CDR3.